The rows below give T cell receptor beta chains drawn from one sample of a study of blood T cell repertoires in COVID-19. Libraries were prepared by immunoSEQ multiplex PCR; TCRdb keeps only in-frame clonotypes and omits some of them. The profile shows fewer than 350,000 clones, approximately 83% of them singletons. Sequencing was carried out using peripheral blood. The source of these receptors is a woman younger than 45 who had recovered from COVID-19. Each CDR3 is given without its conserved first and last residue.

TRBV27	ASRSGNSYEQY
TRBV27	ASSLPGDGYT
TRBV18	ASSPTGGTNEKLF
TRBV19	ASSISAAGKTQY
TRBV5-5	ASSPAGTTTGELF
TRBV19	ASSTGAQETQY
TRBV5-1	ASSPGQGDWYEQY
TRBV27	ASSARQGLTFNQPQH
TRBV30	AWSRDRGDYGYT
TRBV6-6	ASTTGTRETQY
TRBV11-2	ASSLAGGGDEAF
TRBV27	ASSLGGANTEAF
TRBV6-4	ASSPQGNTGELF
TRBV27	ASSLAGGPGETQY
TRBV5-1	ASSLVTFRTSQETQY
TRBV5-1	ASSVDPGGNQPQH
TRBV27	ASSLGSTYEQY
TRBV13	ASSSRQPGGELF
TRBV28	ASSFPRDTYTDTQY
TRBV20-1	SAGGEQY
TRBV12-3/TRBV12-4	ASSRTNEKLF
TRBV19	ASHKGTGGYGYT
TRBV10-3	AINNLIPGQGKSWATEAF
TRBV19	ASSSTGNRLWEKLF
TRBV5-1	ASSPFLMGPNTGELF
TRBV4-3	ASSQEVPGADRPFNQPQH
TRBV3-1/TRBV3-2	ASSQDIGGAPLH
TRBV12-5	ASALQVAGGNEQF
TRBV10-3	AISDQGRAKNIQY
TRBV5-4	ASSFRGRDTQY
TRBV27	ASSLYLAGGPYEQY
TRBV2	ASSAVRGETQY
TRBV27	ASSLQGGAAEAF
TRBV28	ASTVATHEDTQY
TRBV6-6	ASSRTGQGAGRGYT
TRBV7-2	ASSLVGGPGDTQY
TRBV19	ASSSSGITEAF
TRBV12-3/TRBV12-4	ASSAGDGTEAF
TRBV7-2	ASTAGAPPNSPLH
TRBV4-1	ASSQETAGETQY
TRBV10-3	AISEEGELF
TRBV6-5	ASSSRQKGQPQH